The TCR beta chain described here comes from a study of human T cells and chemical hapten exposure. Unfractionated whole blood was the source from which total RNA was extracted. This CDR3 comprises 15 residues. V lost 4 bases, J lost 0 bases, and 2 bases stayed unmatched. Germline assignment: CDR1 SGHRS and CDR2 YFSETQ. Individual cDNA molecules each carried unique molecular identifiers attached by the library. Study processing details: Sample-level TCR yields exhibited a median of approximately 96,000, with a range of about 23,224 to 690,600. In TCRdb, the 5' RACE reads were re-called with MiXCR into one record per CDR3 protein. The V and J calls shown here were made by TCRdb, not taken from the authors' results. The sample holds about 140,000 distinct CDR3 sequences, about 4% seen once. Overall study findings and caveats: Counts of TCRs above 1 in 1000 frequency stayed unchanged with DPC sensitization.

This clonotype was counted many times. What it binds is not known. This clonotype originated in a female donor in good health. The genes are TRBV5-1 and TRBJ2-1, with 9 nucleotides matching TRBD2. DNA of the CDR3: TGCGCCAGCAGCATGCGGGGGGGCTCCTACAATGAGCAGTTCTTC. Its protein is CASSMRGGSYNEQFF.